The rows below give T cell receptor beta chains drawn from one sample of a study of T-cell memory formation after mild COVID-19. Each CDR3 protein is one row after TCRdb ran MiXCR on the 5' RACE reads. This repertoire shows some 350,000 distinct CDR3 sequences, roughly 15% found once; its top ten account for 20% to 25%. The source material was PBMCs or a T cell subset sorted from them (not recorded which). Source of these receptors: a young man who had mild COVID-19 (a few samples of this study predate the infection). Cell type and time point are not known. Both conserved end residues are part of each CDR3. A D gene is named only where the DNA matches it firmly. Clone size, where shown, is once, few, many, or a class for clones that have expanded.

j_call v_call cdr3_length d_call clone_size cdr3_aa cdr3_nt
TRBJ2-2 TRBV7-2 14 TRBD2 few CASSSGTRTGELFF TGTGCCAGCAGCTCCGGGACTAGGACCGGGGAGCTGTTTTTT
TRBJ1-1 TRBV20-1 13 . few CSASMHKNTEAFF TGCAGTGCTAGCATGCACAAGAACACTGAAGCTTTCTTT
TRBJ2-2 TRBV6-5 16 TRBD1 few CASSYAGTAIEGELFF TGTGCCAGCAGTTACGCTGGGACAGCGATTGAGGGGGAGCTGTTTTTT
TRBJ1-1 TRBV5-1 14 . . CASSLWHQNTEAFF TGCGCCAGCAGCTTGTGGCATCAGAACACTGAAGCTTTCTTT
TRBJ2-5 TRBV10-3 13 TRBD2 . CAISSGGAETQYF TGTGCCATCTCTAGCGGGGGGGCGGAGACCCAGTACTTC
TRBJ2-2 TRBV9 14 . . CASRDNGGSGELFF TGTGCCAGCAGAGATAATGGAGGCTCCGGGGAGCTGTTTTTT
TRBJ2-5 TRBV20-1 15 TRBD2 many CSARDHGGGQETQYF TGCAGTGCTAGAGATCACGGGGGGGGACAAGAGACCCAGTACTTC
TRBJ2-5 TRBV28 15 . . CASSPIGETQETQYF TGTGCCAGCAGCCCCATAGGGGAGACCCAAGAGACCCAGTACTTC
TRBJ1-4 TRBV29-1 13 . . CSATGTYNEKLFF TGCAGCGCCACCGGGACTTATAATGAAAAACTGTTTTTT
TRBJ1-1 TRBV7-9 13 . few CASSPLFPSEAFF TGTGCCAGCAGCCCCCTTTTTCCTAGTGAAGCTTTCTTT
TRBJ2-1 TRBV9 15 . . CASSPRYTRYNEQFF TGTGCCAGCAGCCCCAGGTATACCCGATACAATGAGCAGTTCTTC
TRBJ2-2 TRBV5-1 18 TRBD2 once CASSSSGTSGVNTGELFF TGCGCCAGCAGCTCGTCCGGGACTAGCGGGGTGAACACCGGGGAGCTGTTTTTT
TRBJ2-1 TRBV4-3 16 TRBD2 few CASSHSLAGGYNEQFF TGCGCCAGCAGCCACAGCCTAGCGGGGGGTTACAATGAGCAGTTCTTC
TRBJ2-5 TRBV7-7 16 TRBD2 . CASSLGARGDPGTQYF TGTGCTAGCAGCTTAGGCGCGCGGGGGGACCCGGGGACCCAGTACTTC
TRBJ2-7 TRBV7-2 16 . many CASSLVEWAGLHEQYF TGTGCCAGCAGCTTAGTGGAGTGGGCAGGGTTGCACGAGCAGTACTTC
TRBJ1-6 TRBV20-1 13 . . CSAGGPGNSPLHF TGCAGTGCTGGGGGACCTGGTAATTCACCCCTCCACTTT
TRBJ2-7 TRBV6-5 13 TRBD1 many CASSIGTAYEQYF TGTGCCAGCAGTATAGGGACAGCCTACGAGCAGTACTTC
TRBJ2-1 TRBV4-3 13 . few CASSQASFHEQFF TGCGCCAGCAGCCAAGCTAGTTTCCATGAGCAGTTCTTC
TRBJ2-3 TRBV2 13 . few CASIAGSTDTQYF TGTGCCAGCATTGCGGGGAGCACAGATACGCAGTATTTT
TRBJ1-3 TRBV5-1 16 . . CASSLGGAPSGNTIYF TGCGCCAGCAGCTTGGGGGGCGCGCCCTCTGGAAACACCATATATTTT
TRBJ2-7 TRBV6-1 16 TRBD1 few CASSERQGPTLYEQYF TGTGCCAGCAGTGAGAGACAGGGACCGACCCTCTACGAGCAGTACTTC
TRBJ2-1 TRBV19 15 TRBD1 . CASSILGTEYNEQFF TGTGCCAGTAGTATACTAGGGACAGAATACAATGAGCAGTTCTTC
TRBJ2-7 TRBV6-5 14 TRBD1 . CASRRGQGNYEQYF TGTGCCAGCAGACGGGGACAGGGAAACTACGAGCAGTACTTC
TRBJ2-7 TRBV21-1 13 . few CASSKESPREQYF TGTGCCAGCAGCAAAGAAAGCCCTAGGGAGCAGTACTTC
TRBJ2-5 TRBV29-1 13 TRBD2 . CSACPSGQETQYF TGCAGCGCCTGCCCTAGCGGGCAAGAGACCCAGTACTTC
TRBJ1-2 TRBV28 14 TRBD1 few CASSFRGLEDGYTF TGTGCCAGCAGTTTTAGGGGGCTCGAAGATGGCTACACCTTC
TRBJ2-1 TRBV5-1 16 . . CASSYDLTSSYNEQFF TGCGCCAGCAGCTATGACTTGACGAGCTCCTACAATGAGCAGTTCTTC
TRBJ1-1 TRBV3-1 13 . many CASSQARTGKAFF TGTGCCAGCAGCCAAGCACGGACCGGGAAAGCTTTCTTT
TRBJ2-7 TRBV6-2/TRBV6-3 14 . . CARSLEGPDYEQYF TGTGCCAGAAGCTTAGAAGGACCGGACTACGAGCAGTACTTC